The clone carrying this TCR beta chain was recorded at least ten times. Its antigen is unknown. The record originates from a study of breast tumors, draining lymph nodes, adjacent tissues. Findings of the study overall: The lymph node origin of tumor T cells was framed as consistent with a hypothesis, not demonstrated.

Axillary draining lymph nodes of breast cancer patients supplied the node samples. TCRdb itself ran the multiplex PCR reads through MiXCR, one entry per CDR3 protein. This table has approximately 130,000 distinct CDR3 sequences, 21% appearing once. CDR1 and CDR2 (germline): MNHEY, SVGAGI. V dropped 1 base and J dropped 4; count of bases not matched to a gene: 5. The CDR3 extends over 16 amino acids. The receptor was derived from a female donor with breast cancer. Some clones in this sample may be carry-over from other donors' samples. Sequencing was performed on axillary lymph node tissue. V usage is TRBV6-5 and J usage is TRBJ2-5; the match to TRBD2 covers 11 bases. Written as DNA, the CDR3 is TGTGCCAGCAGTTACTTTAGCGGGAGGGCCGGAGAGACCCAGTACTTC. Protein sequence: CASSYFSGRAGETQYF.